This TCR beta chain came from a study of blood T cell repertoires in COVID-19. In the study overall: Sites across the United States, Italy and Spain contributed samples from acute and convalescent COVID-19.

The age range of participants was about 18 to 89 years, with residence in about 25 US areas. As handled by the study authors: Amplification of reference gene primers provided the estimated nucleated cell counts. Using immunoSEQ multiplex PCR, the repertoire was profiled, and TCRdb retains in-frame clones only, with some absent. V and J calls and clone size follow that table, whereas D and trimming were derived from the DNA. The sample lists approximately 220,000 clones; roughly 89% were seen once. The sequenced sample consisted of PBMCs or T cells enriched from blood (not recorded which). This TCR derives from a woman between 40 and 55 years old who had recovered from COVID-19.

The CDR3 spells CASSLGGQGYGEQYF. CDR3 DNA: TGTGCCAGCAGCTTAGGGGGACAGGGGTATGGAGAGCAGTACTTC. The chain links TRBV7-8 to TRBJ2-7; 10 bases align to TRBD1. Trimming took 1 base from V and 7 from J; bases not matched to a gene: 7. CDR1 and CDR2 (germline): SGHVS, FQNEAQ. The CDR3 is 15 residues long.